Listed below are T cell receptor beta chains from one sample, sequenced in a study of cytomegalovirus exposure and HLA in healthy donors. Generated by immunoSEQ multiplex PCR, the TCRdb table keeps only in-frame clones and is missing some. Found here are 150,000 to 200,000 clones, roughly 80% of them singletons; the top ten hold about 6.3%. The sample was PBMCs. The receptors derive from a male donor in good health and CMV-seropositive. Both conserved end residues are part of each CDR3. The D gene is left open where the match is weak. The listing skips clone size in some rows; elsewhere it reads once, few, many or a size class.

clone_size d_call j_call v_call cdr3_nt cdr3_aa
. . TRBJ1-1 TRBV9 TGTGCCAGCAGCGTAGACTCAGGGGTGAACACTGAAGCTTTCTTT CASSVDSGVNTEAFF
. . TRBJ1-6 TRBV27 TGTGCCAGCAGTTTATCCGCCGGGGGGACGGGGCTCCACTTT CASSLSAGGTGLHF
. TRBD2 TRBJ2-1 TRBV19 TGTGCCATCCCGACTAGCGGGATTGGCAATGAGCAGTTCTTC CAIPTSGIGNEQFF
. . TRBJ2-7 TRBV19 TGTGCCAGTAGTATCGGGCGGGACTGGGAGCAGTACTTC CASSIGRDWEQYF
. . TRBJ1-1 TRBV6-5 TGTGCCAGCAGTTACAAGCCCCCTTCCCAGGGAAAAGCTTTCTTT CASSYKPPSQGKAFF
few TRBD2 TRBJ2-2 TRBV18 TGTGCCAGCTCACCGCGCGGGGGTACTAGCGGAACCGGGGAGCTGTTTTTT CASSPRGGTSGTGELFF
. . TRBJ2-7 TRBV27 TGTGCCAGCAGTTTGCTTGCAACAGGGCTCACCGAGCAGTACTTC CASSLLATGLTEQYF
. TRBD2 TRBJ2-7 TRBV7-9 TGTTCCGGAGAGACTAGCGGGTACTCCTACGAGCAGTACTTC CSGETSGYSYEQYF
. TRBD2 TRBJ2-1 TRBV19 TGTGCCAGTAGTACCCCTCCGACTAGCGGGACCTACAATGAGCAGTTCTTC CASSTPPTSGTYNEQFF
. . TRBJ1-2 TRBV30 TGTGCCTGGAGTGTAACCCGTGCAGCTAACTATGGCTACACCTTC CAWSVTRAANYGYTF
. TRBD2 TRBJ2-3 TRBV4-1 TGCGCCAGCAGCCAGCCTGGACTAGAAGTTATGGATACGCAGTATTTT CASSQPGLEVMDTQYF
. TRBD2 TRBJ2-5 TRBV4-1 TGCGCCAGCGGCCAAGGGACTAGCGGGACCCTGGCCCAGTACTTC CASGQGTSGTLAQYF
. TRBD1 TRBJ1-4 TRBV30 TGTGCCTGGAACCTCCGAGGGACAGGACCTGAAAAACTGTTTTTT CAWNLRGTGPEKLFF
. TRBD1 TRBJ2-2 TRBV5-5 TGTGCCAGCAGCTTGGAGGGGGCAGGGACCGGGGAGCTGTTTTTT CASSLEGAGTGELFF
. TRBD2 TRBJ2-7 TRBV7-2 TGTGCCAGCAGCTTAGATTGGTTGGGGGGGGACGTCGAGCAGTACTTC CASSLDWLGGDVEQYF
few . TRBJ2-1 TRBV7-9 TGTTCCAGCAGCTTGTCCCTAGCAAACATAGGGTTCTTC CSSSLSLANIGFF
. TRBD1 TRBJ2-7 TRBV18 TGTGCCAGCTCCCCCGGGACAGAGCAATACGAGCAGTACTTC CASSPGTEQYEQYF
. . TRBJ1-1 TRBV6-4 TGTGCCAGCAGTGACAGGGGAGGCACTGAAGCTTTCTTT CASSDRGGTEAFF
. . TRBJ1-1 TRBV28 TGTGCCAGCAGTTCCCCCGCCAGTTGGCACACTGAAGCTTTCTTT CASSSPASWHTEAFF
. . TRBJ2-3 TRBV9 TGTGCCAGCAGCGTATGGGAGTCGACAGATACGCAGTATTTT CASSVWESTDTQYF
. . TRBJ2-1 TRBV12-5 TGTGCTAGTGGTTCGGGGGAAATCTCCTACAATGAGCAGTTCTTC CASGSGEISYNEQFF
. . TRBJ2-3 TRBV5-1 TGCGCCAGTTGGGAACGGGGGTCCACAGATACGCAGTATTTT CASWERGSTDTQYF
. . TRBJ1-2 TRBV5-1 TGCGCCAGCAGAACCTCGGCATCAGGGATTCTCGATGGCTACACCTTC CASRTSASGILDGYTF
. TRBD2 TRBJ2-5 TRBV19 TGTGCCAGTAGTATAGGGGGGGCTAGCGGGAGTCGTCAAGAGACCCAGTACTTC CASSIGGASGSRQETQYF
. TRBD2 TRBJ2-1 TRBV18 TGTGCCAGCTCCCTTTCTCGTGAGGGAGGGGTCTATGAGCAGTTCTTC CASSLSREGGVYEQFF
. TRBD1 TRBJ2-3 TRBV29-1 TGCAGCGCCTGCGGACAGGGGCTCTCTAAGATTCGAGATACGCAGTATTTT CSACGQGLSKIRDTQYF
. TRBD1 TRBJ2-7 TRBV6-1 TGTGCCAGCAGTGGAAACAGGGGCCACGAGCAGTACTTC CASSGNRGHEQYF
. . TRBJ2-7 TRBV15 TGTGCCACCAGCATAACTAGGTCCTACGAGCAGTACTTC CATSITRSYEQYF